These T cell receptor beta chains were read from a single sample in a study of spatial heterogeneity in lung cancer. TCRdb fed the 5' RACE reads into MiXCR, producing one record per CDR3 protein. The sample has 17,000 or so distinct CDR3 sequences; about a fifth are singletons. Sequencing used PBMCs, obtained at surgery. These receptors were obtained from a female donor with early-stage non-small cell lung cancer. Both conserved end residues are part of each CDR3. The order of the fields is D gene, CDR3 length, J gene, V gene, clone size, CDR3 DNA, CDR3 protein. D genes are given only for firm matches. Not every row has a clone size; where given, it reads once, few, many or a size class.

>.|12|TRBJ2-1|TRBV20-1|.
TGCAGTGCTAGCGGGGCGGGAAATGAGCAGTTCTTC
CSASGAGNEQFF
>.|14|TRBJ2-1|TRBV12-3/TRBV12-4|medium-sized
TGTGCCAGCAGTTTAGCGGGGAATTACAATGAGCAGTTCTTC
CASSLAGNYNEQFF
>TRBD1|13|TRBJ1-1|TRBV29-1|medium-sized
TGCAGCGGTAAACAGGGGATGTTCACTGAAGCTTTCTTT
CSGKQGMFTEAFF
>TRBD1|17|TRBJ1-5|TRBV15|.
TGTGCCACCAGCAGAGGGAACGGAGGGGACAGATACCAGCCCCAGCATTTT
CATSRGNGGDRYQPQHF
>TRBD1|15|TRBJ2-7|TRBV20-1|many
TGCAGTGCTACCGCCCTGTTCAGGGGGACCTACGAGCAGTACTTC
CSATALFRGTYEQYF
>.|15|TRBJ2-1|TRBV20-1|many
TGCAGTGCTAGAGATACCCAGTACTCCTACAATGAGCAGTTCTTC
CSARDTQYSYNEQFF
>.|17|TRBJ2-7|TRBV18|many
TGTGCCAGCTCACCACAGTTGCAGGGGGGAAGCTCCTACGAGCAGTACTTC
CASSPQLQGGSSYEQYF
>.|13|TRBJ2-1|TRBV12-3/TRBV12-4|many
TGTGCCAGCAATCCTAGGATATACAATGAGCAGTTCTTC
CASNPRIYNEQFF
>.|14|TRBJ1-2|TRBV18|many
TGTGCCAGCTCACCAGGACAGTCTAACTATGGCTACACCTTC
CASSPGQSNYGYTF
>.|17|TRBJ1-2|TRBV7-9|.
TGTGCCAGCAGCTCCATCCTAGGTCCAGGGGCTGCCTATGGCTACACCTTC
CASSSILGPGAAYGYTF
>TRBD2|16|TRBJ2-3|TRBV7-9|medium-sized
TGTGCCAGCAGCTTACGACGGGAGGAGAGCACAGATACGCAGTATTTT
CASSLRREESTDTQYF
>.|13|TRBJ1-1|TRBV7-2|.
TGTGCCAGCAGCTTAGCGGAGAACACTGAAGCTTTCTTT
CASSLAENTEAFF
>TRBD2|16|TRBJ2-1|TRBV18|many
TGTGCCAGCTCACCCACGACTAGCGGGCACTACAATGAGCAGTTCTTC
CASSPTTSGHYNEQFF
>.|13|TRBJ2-7|TRBV28|.
TGTGCCAGCAGTCGCCAGGACCTCTACGAGCAGTACTTC
CASSRQDLYEQYF
>.|13|TRBJ2-3|TRBV27|many
TGTGCCAGCGATACAGGGCGGGCAGATACGCAGTATTTT
CASDTGRADTQYF
>TRBD2|13|TRBJ2-3|TRBV20-1|medium-sized
TGCCAGTTCCGTCCTAGCGGATATAATACGCAGTATTTT
CQFRPSGYNTQYF
>TRBD2|14|TRBJ2-1|TRBV5-1|many
TGCGCCAGCAGCTTGACTAGCGGGATCAATGAGCAGTTCTTC
CASSLTSGINEQFF
>.|15|TRBJ1-1|TRBV4-2|many
TGTGCCAGCAGCCTAGAGTCCAGGGTGGGAACTGAAGCTTTCTTT
CASSLESRVGTEAFF
>TRBD1|17|TRBJ2-2|TRBV15|.
TGTGCCACCAGCAGTGGACAGGGGTTTATCAGTGCCGGGGAGCTGTTTTTT
CATSSGQGFISAGELFF
>.|13|TRBJ2-1|TRBV7-2|few
TGTGCCAGCAGCTTACCCGGGGCCCACAGTAAGTTCTTC
CASSLPGAHSKFF
>.|16|TRBJ1-3|TRBV6-5|.
TGTGCCAGCAGTTACTCAGGACAGAGCTCTGGAAACACCATATATTTT
CASSYSGQSSGNTIYF
>.|14|TRBJ2-7|TRBV2|many
TGTGCCAGCAGTGCCGTCACCTCAAGATCCGAGCAGTACTTC
CASSAVTSRSEQYF
>TRBD1|14|TRBJ1-2|TRBV4-2|many
TGTGCCAGCAGCGCAGGACAGGGGGCTTATGGCTACACCTTC
CASSAGQGAYGYTF
>.|14|TRBJ2-5|TRBV20-1|.
TGCAGTGCCGCGGGGCAAGGGGATGCTGAGACCCAGTACTTC
CSAAGQGDAETQYF
>.|11|TRBJ2-1|TRBV2|many
TGTGCCAGCCGCTTACGCGGGCCGCAGTTCTTC
CASRLRGPQFF
>.|14|TRBJ1-5|TRBV7-2|.
TGTGCCAGCAGCTTAACGGCCAGGGTGCAGCCCCAGCATTTT
CASSLTARVQPQHF
>.|13|TRBJ2-5|TRBV6-2/TRBV6-3|.
TGTGCCAGCAGTTACCTCCCGCGGGAGACCCAGTACTTC
CASSYLPRETQYF
>TRBD1|15|TRBJ2-7|TRBV18|.
TGTGCCAGCTCACCACCGGGGCAGGGGGCCTACGAGCAGTACTTC
CASSPPGQGAYEQYF
>.|14|TRBJ2-7|TRBV5-5|many
TGTGCCAGCAGCCGCCCAGGGTTTAAAGCCGAGCAGTACTTC
CASSRPGFKAEQYF
>.|13|TRBJ1-2|TRBV28|many
TGTGCCAGCATGTTAGGGGTCAACTATGGCTACACCTTC
CASMLGVNYGYTF
>.|14|TRBJ1-5|TRBV7-8|.
TGTGCCAGCAGCTTTTTAGAACCCAATCAGCCCCAGCATTTT
CASSFLEPNQPQHF
>.|12|TRBJ1-5|TRBV12-3/TRBV12-4|.
TGTGCCAGCAGTGGTCCGAATCAGCCCCAGCATTTT
CASSGPNQPQHF
>TRBD2|19|TRBJ2-3|TRBV5-4|many
TGTGCCAGCAGCGAGATAGCGGGACCGGGGGGAATGCGCACAGATACGCAGTATTTT
CASSEIAGPGGMRTDTQYF
>TRBD2|16|TRBJ2-4|TRBV20-1|many
TGCAGTGCGCACCGAGTCGTCCAGGGAGGGGAAAACATTCAGTACTTC
CSAHRVVQGGENIQYF
>.|15|TRBJ1-5|TRBV19|many
TGTGCCAGTACCTTTGCTGGCGGTCTTAATCAGCCCCAGCATTTT
CASTFAGGLNQPQHF
>TRBD1|15|TRBJ1-2|TRBV6-5|medium-sized
TGTGCCAGCAGTTACTCAGGACAGGCTAACTATGGCTACACCTTC
CASSYSGQANYGYTF
>.|12|TRBJ2-2|TRBV7-2|many
TGTGCCAGCAGCTTAAAAATCGGGGAGCTGTTTTTT
CASSLKIGELFF
>TRBD1|12|TRBJ2-5|TRBV27|.
TGTGCCAGCAGTGGGACAGGGAGGACCCAGTACTTC
CASSGTGRTQYF
>.|14|TRBJ2-7|TRBV5-6|many
TGTGCCAGCAGCTTGGGATTCGGGTCCTACGAGCAGTACTTC
CASSLGFGSYEQYF
>.|14|TRBJ2-5|TRBV20-1|many
TGCAGTGCCAGGGGGGCTGATCGCCAAGAGACCCAGTACTTC
CSARGADRQETQYF
>TRBD2|17|TRBJ2-2|TRBV5-5|many
TGTGCCAGCAGCCCAGCGGTGGGACTACAGAACACCGGGGAGCTGTTTTTT
CASSPAVGLQNTGELFF
>TRBD2|15|TRBJ2-7|TRBV7-2|many
TGTGCCAGCAGCCGCCAAACTAGCGGCTCCTACGAGCAGTACTTC
CASSRQTSGSYEQYF
>.|15|TRBJ1-1|TRBV10-3|.
TGTGCCATCAGTGGACCGGGACCGGCGAACACTGAAGCTTTCTTT
CAISGPGPANTEAFF
>.|8|TRBJ1-1|TRBV29-1|many
TGCAGCGCAACTGAAGCTTTCTTT
CSATEAFF
>.|11|TRBJ1-4|TRBV20-1|.
TGCAGTGCCCCGAACTCCGCCAAACTGTTTTTT
CSAPNSAKLFF
>TRBD2|17|TRBJ2-3|TRBV3-1|many
TGTGCCAGCAGCCCACTCCCTTTGCGGGAGTTGACAGATACGCAGTATTTT
CASSPLPLRELTDTQYF
>TRBD1|16|TRBJ2-7|TRBV10-3|many
TGTGCCATCAGTGACTTGGACAGGTCCCTCTCCTACGAGCAGTACTTC
CAISDLDRSLSYEQYF
>TRBD2|18|TRBJ2-3|TRBV20-1|.
TGCAGTGCTAGAGATCTGGGTCTCAGCGGGAGGGTGGCAGATACGCAGTATTTT
CSARDLGLSGRVADTQYF
>TRBD1|12|TRBJ2-5|TRBV5-5|many
TGTGCCAGCAGCCGACCACCGGGACAGCCGTTCTTC
CASSRPPGQPFF
>TRBD2|16|TRBJ2-1|TRBV12-3/TRBV12-4|medium-sized
TGTGCCAGCAGTCTCTACGGGTCGGGAGGCTACAATGAGCAGTTCTTC
CASSLYGSGGYNEQFF
>.|15|TRBJ1-3|TRBV12-3/TRBV12-4|.
TGTGCCAGCAGTTCCCGGGCCGGGTATGAAAACACCATATATTTT
CASSSRAGYENTIYF
>.|13|TRBJ2-5|TRBV3-1|many
TGTGCCAGCAGCCTCTACCTCCAAGAGACCCAGTACTTC
CASSLYLQETQYF
>.|15|TRBJ1-6|TRBV7-2|few
TGTGCCAGCAGGTCACTCGGGGGCTATAATTCACCCCTCCACTTT
CASRSLGGYNSPLHF
>.|15|TRBJ2-1|TRBV4-3|.
TGCGCCAGCAGCCAAGTGGAGAGCTCCTACAATGAGCAGTTCTTC
CASSQVESSYNEQFF
>TRBD1|16|TRBJ1-5|TRBV20-1|medium-sized
TGCAGTGCTCTAAGGACAGGGGTAGATAGCAATCAGCCCCAGCATTTT
CSALRTGVDSNQPQHF
>.|12|TRBJ2-3|TRBV2|many
TGTGCCAGCAGTGTTGAGCGGGATACGCAGTATTTT
CASSVERDTQYF
>.|14|TRBJ1-2|TRBV28|many
TGTGCCAGCAGTTTATTCTCAGGGGTGGGCGGCTACACCTTC
CASSLFSGVGGYTF
>.|15|TRBJ1-5|TRBV28|many
TGTGCCAGCAGTTCGAACCGACGCGGCAATCAGCCCCAGCATTTT
CASSSNRRGNQPQHF
>.|11|TRBJ1-1|TRBV2|.
TGTGCCAGAAGGTCCTACGCAGAAGCTTTCTTT
CARRSYAEAFF